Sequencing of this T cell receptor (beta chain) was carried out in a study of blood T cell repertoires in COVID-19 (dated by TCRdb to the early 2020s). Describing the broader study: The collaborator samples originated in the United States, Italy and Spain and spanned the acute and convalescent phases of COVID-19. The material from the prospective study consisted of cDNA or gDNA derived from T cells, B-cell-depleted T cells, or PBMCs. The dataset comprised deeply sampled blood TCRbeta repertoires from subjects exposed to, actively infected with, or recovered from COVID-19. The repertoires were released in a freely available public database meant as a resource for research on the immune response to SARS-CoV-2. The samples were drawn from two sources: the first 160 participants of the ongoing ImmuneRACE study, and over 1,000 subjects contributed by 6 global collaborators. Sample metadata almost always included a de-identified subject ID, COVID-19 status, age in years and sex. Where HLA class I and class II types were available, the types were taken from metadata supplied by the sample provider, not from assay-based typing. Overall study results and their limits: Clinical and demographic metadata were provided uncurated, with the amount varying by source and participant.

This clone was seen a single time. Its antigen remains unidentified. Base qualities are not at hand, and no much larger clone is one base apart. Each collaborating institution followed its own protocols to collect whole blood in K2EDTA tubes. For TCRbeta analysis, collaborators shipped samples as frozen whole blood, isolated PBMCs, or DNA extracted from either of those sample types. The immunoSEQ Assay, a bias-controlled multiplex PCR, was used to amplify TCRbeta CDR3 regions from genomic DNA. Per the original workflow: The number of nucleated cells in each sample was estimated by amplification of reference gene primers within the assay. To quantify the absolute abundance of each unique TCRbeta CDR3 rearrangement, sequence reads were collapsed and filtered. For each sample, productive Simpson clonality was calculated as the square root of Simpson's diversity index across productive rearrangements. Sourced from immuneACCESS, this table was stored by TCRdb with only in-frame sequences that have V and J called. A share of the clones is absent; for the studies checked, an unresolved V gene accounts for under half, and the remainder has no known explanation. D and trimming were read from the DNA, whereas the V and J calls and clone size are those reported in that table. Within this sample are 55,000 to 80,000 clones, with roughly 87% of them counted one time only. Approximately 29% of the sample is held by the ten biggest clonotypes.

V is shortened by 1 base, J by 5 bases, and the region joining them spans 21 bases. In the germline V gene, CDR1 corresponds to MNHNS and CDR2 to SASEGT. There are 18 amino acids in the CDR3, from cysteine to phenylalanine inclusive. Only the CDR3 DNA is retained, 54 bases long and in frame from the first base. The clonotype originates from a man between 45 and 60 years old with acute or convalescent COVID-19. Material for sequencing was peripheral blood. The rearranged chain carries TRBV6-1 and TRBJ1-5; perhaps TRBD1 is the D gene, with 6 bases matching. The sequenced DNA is TGTGCCAGCAGTGAAGTAAGGAGGAACAGGGAATTCTATCAGCCCCAGCATTTT. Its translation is CASSEVRRNREFYQPQHF.